The rows below give T cell receptor beta chains drawn from one sample of a study of lymphopenia after photon versus proton radiotherapy. Here immunoSEQ multiplex PCR was the method, and the copy in TCRdb shows in-frame clones only, minus some. The sample lists about 12,000 clones; roughly 90% were seen once. This specimen was peripheral blood, taken from a patient treated with photon-based radiotherapy. These receptor sequences come from a man aged 55 to 70 with pancreatic cancer. Both conserved end residues are part of each CDR3. The order of the fields is CDR3 DNA, CDR3 protein, V gene, J gene, clone size, D gene. The D gene is left open where the match is weak. A clone size is listed for some rows: how often the clone was seen (once, few, many), or a class if it is expanded.

CDR3nt: TGCAGCGTTGCCAACGGTCAATATGGCTACACCTTC
CDR3aa: CSVANGQYGYTF
v_gene: TRBV29-1
j_gene: TRBJ1-2
abundance: .
d_gene: .

CDR3nt: TGTGCCAGCAGCCCAGGGGCCCCGAACACTGAAGCTTTCTTT
CDR3aa: CASSPGAPNTEAFF
v_gene: TRBV7-2
j_gene: TRBJ1-1
abundance: .
d_gene: .

CDR3nt: TGTGCCAGCAGCGTACTGGGGGTTAGCGGGGGCCTCTACAATGAGCAGTTCTTC
CDR3aa: CASSVLGVSGGLYNEQFF
v_gene: TRBV9
j_gene: TRBJ2-1
abundance: .
d_gene: TRBD2

CDR3nt: TGTGCCAGCAGCCTTCAGTGGGCCAAACAAGAGACCCAGTACTTC
CDR3aa: CASSLQWAKQETQYF
v_gene: TRBV7-2
j_gene: TRBJ2-5
abundance: .
d_gene: .

CDR3nt: TGTGCCAGCAGCACGTACATGAACACTGAAGCTTTCTTT
CDR3aa: CASSTYMNTEAFF
v_gene: TRBV11-3
j_gene: TRBJ1-1
abundance: .
d_gene: .

CDR3nt: TGTGCCAGCAGCTTAGGTTCTGCGGGACACCACTACAATGAGCAGTTCTTC
CDR3aa: CASSLGSAGHHYNEQFF
v_gene: TRBV7-8
j_gene: TRBJ2-1
abundance: .
d_gene: .

CDR3nt: TGTGCCAGCAGCTTAACCGGACAGGGTTTCTACGAGCAGTACTTC
CDR3aa: CASSLTGQGFYEQYF
v_gene: TRBV7-3
j_gene: TRBJ2-7
abundance: .
d_gene: TRBD1

CDR3nt: TGCGCCAGCAGCCAAGGGATGGGAGATGGCTACACCTTC
CDR3aa: CASSQGMGDGYTF
v_gene: TRBV4-3
j_gene: TRBJ1-2
abundance: once
d_gene: .

CDR3nt: TGTGCCATCAGTGAGACTATAGCGGGGGGGCCTAAAGAGACCCAGTACTTC
CDR3aa: CAISETIAGGPKETQYF
v_gene: TRBV10-3
j_gene: TRBJ2-5
abundance: few
d_gene: TRBD2

CDR3nt: TGTGCCAGCAGCCAGATGACAGGGGGGTTGGTGGTGGATGAGCAGTTCTTC
CDR3aa: CASSQMTGGLVVDEQFF
v_gene: TRBV14
j_gene: TRBJ2-1
abundance: .
d_gene: TRBD1

CDR3nt: TGTGCTAGTGGTTTACGGACAGGGGACACCGGGGAGCTGTTTTTT
CDR3aa: CASGLRTGDTGELFF
v_gene: TRBV12-5
j_gene: TRBJ2-2
abundance: .
d_gene: TRBD1

CDR3nt: TGTGCCAGCAGTTACGGGACAGGGATGTACCAAGAGACCCAGTACTTC
CDR3aa: CASSYGTGMYQETQYF
v_gene: TRBV6-5
j_gene: TRBJ2-5
abundance: .
d_gene: TRBD1

CDR3nt: TGTGCCAGCAGCCTAACAGGGGTTGGAGATACGCAGTATTTT
CDR3aa: CASSLTGVGDTQYF
v_gene: TRBV7-3
j_gene: TRBJ2-3
abundance: few
d_gene: TRBD1

CDR3nt: TGTGCCAGCAGTTACGGACGTAGCTCCTACAATGAGCAGTTCTTC
CDR3aa: CASSYGRSSYNEQFF
v_gene: TRBV6-5
j_gene: TRBJ2-1
abundance: .
d_gene: .

CDR3nt: TGTGCCAGCAGCTTAGCCTGGAGGGATTCACCCCTCCACTTT
CDR3aa: CASSLAWRDSPLHF
v_gene: TRBV11-2
j_gene: TRBJ1-6
abundance: .
d_gene: .

CDR3nt: TGCGCCAGCAGCGCAAGCCCTCGACAGGGGAGTACAGATACGCAGTATTTT
CDR3aa: CASSASPRQGSTDTQYF
v_gene: TRBV4-3
j_gene: TRBJ2-3
abundance: .
d_gene: TRBD1

CDR3nt: TGTGCCAGCAGCAAAGCTTATGCGCGTTCCTCCTACAATGAGCAGTTCTTC
CDR3aa: CASSKAYARSSYNEQFF
v_gene: TRBV21-1
j_gene: TRBJ2-1
abundance: .
d_gene: .

CDR3nt: TGTGCCATCAGTGAGTCGAAGGGAGGAAATAGAGGCGAGCAGTACTTC
CDR3aa: CAISESKGGNRGEQYF
v_gene: TRBV10-3
j_gene: TRBJ2-7
abundance: few
d_gene: .

CDR3nt: TGTGCCAGTAGTATCAAACAGGGGGATTTCTATGGCTACACCTTC
CDR3aa: CASSIKQGDFYGYTF
v_gene: TRBV19
j_gene: TRBJ1-2
abundance: .
d_gene: TRBD1

CDR3nt: TGTGCCAGCAGCCAAAGGGCTAACTATGGCTACACCTTC
CDR3aa: CASSQRANYGYTF
v_gene: TRBV27
j_gene: TRBJ1-2
abundance: .
d_gene: .

CDR3nt: TGTGCCAGTAGTACCGCGACAGGGCGAGATGGCTACACCTTC
CDR3aa: CASSTATGRDGYTF
v_gene: TRBV19
j_gene: TRBJ1-2
abundance: .
d_gene: TRBD1

CDR3nt: TGTGCCTGGAGTCCCGGGACAGGGAGGGAAAAACTGTTTTTT
CDR3aa: CAWSPGTGREKLFF
v_gene: TRBV30
j_gene: TRBJ1-4
abundance: .
d_gene: TRBD1

CDR3nt: TGTGCCAGCACCACCAGGGGAGACCGCCAAGAGACCCAGTACTTC
CDR3aa: CASTTRGDRQETQYF
v_gene: TRBV6-5
j_gene: TRBJ2-5
abundance: .
d_gene: .

CDR3nt: TGTGCCAGCGTTCCTAGCGGGGGGGCCAACGAGCAGTACTTC
CDR3aa: CASVPSGGANEQYF
v_gene: TRBV28
j_gene: TRBJ2-7
abundance: .
d_gene: TRBD2

CDR3nt: TGCGCCAGCAGCTCGACCGGGGTAGCAGATACGCAGTATTTT
CDR3aa: CASSSTGVADTQYF
v_gene: TRBV5-1
j_gene: TRBJ2-3
abundance: .
d_gene: .

CDR3nt: TGTGCCAGCAGCTTACCCGGGGAGCTGTTTTTT
CDR3aa: CASSLPGELFF
v_gene: TRBV7-9
j_gene: TRBJ2-2
abundance: .
d_gene: .

CDR3nt: TGTGCCAGCAATTTAGGACAGAACACTGAAGCTTTCTTT
CDR3aa: CASNLGQNTEAFF
v_gene: TRBV6-1
j_gene: TRBJ1-1
abundance: .
d_gene: .

CDR3nt: TGTGCCAGCAGCTCGACAGGAGACTCTGGAAACACCATATATTTT
CDR3aa: CASSSTGDSGNTIYF
v_gene: TRBV5-6
j_gene: TRBJ1-3
abundance: .
d_gene: .

CDR3nt: TGTGCCAGCAGCTTAGTACAGGAGAGCTACACCTTC
CDR3aa: CASSLVQESYTF
v_gene: TRBV7-9
j_gene: TRBJ1-2
abundance: .
d_gene: .

CDR3nt: TGCGCCAGCAGCGCCGAAACCCGGGGGACCGCAGGAGAGCAGTTCTTC
CDR3aa: CASSAETRGTAGEQFF
v_gene: TRBV4-1
j_gene: TRBJ2-1
abundance: .
d_gene: .

CDR3nt: TGTGCCAGCAAGGGGGTGGGAGCGAACACTGAAGCTTTCTTT
CDR3aa: CASKGVGANTEAFF
v_gene: TRBV27
j_gene: TRBJ1-1
abundance: once
d_gene: .

CDR3nt: TGTGCCAGCAGCTTATGGAGGTCAGGGGACATTCAGTACTTC
CDR3aa: CASSLWRSGDIQYF
v_gene: TRBV7-8
j_gene: TRBJ2-4
abundance: few
d_gene: .

CDR3nt: TGTGCCAGCAGAGGCAAAGGGGTTCTGGGAGGGGAGCAGTACTTC
CDR3aa: CASRGKGVLGGEQYF
v_gene: TRBV5-8
j_gene: TRBJ2-7
abundance: once
d_gene: TRBD2

CDR3nt: TGTGCCAGTACGACAGGGGGAAGGAACACCGGGGAGCTGTTTTTT
CDR3aa: CASTTGGRNTGELFF
v_gene: TRBV19
j_gene: TRBJ2-2
abundance: .
d_gene: TRBD1

CDR3nt: TGTGCCAGTAGTATCGGGACAGGGGAATCCTACGAGCAGTACTTC
CDR3aa: CASSIGTGESYEQYF
v_gene: TRBV19
j_gene: TRBJ2-7
abundance: .
d_gene: TRBD1

CDR3nt: TGTGCCATCAGTGAGTTCCTAGTCAATCAGCCCCAGCATTTT
CDR3aa: CAISEFLVNQPQHF
v_gene: TRBV10-3
j_gene: TRBJ1-5
abundance: .
d_gene: .

CDR3nt: TGTGCCAGCAGCCAAGGGGGTGAGCAGTTCTTC
CDR3aa: CASSQGGEQFF
v_gene: TRBV14
j_gene: TRBJ2-1
abundance: .
d_gene: .

CDR3nt: TGTGCCAGCAGTTATAACCTGAACACTGAAGCTTTCTTT
CDR3aa: CASSYNLNTEAFF
v_gene: TRBV6-6
j_gene: TRBJ1-1
abundance: .
d_gene: .

CDR3nt: TGTGCCAGCAGCTTATTCCAAATGGGGGGACCCTACAATGAGCAGTTCTTC
CDR3aa: CASSLFQMGGPYNEQFF
v_gene: TRBV7-2
j_gene: TRBJ2-1
abundance: .
d_gene: .

CDR3nt: TGTGCCAGCACGACGGGCCCCACAGATACGCAGTATTTT
CDR3aa: CASTTGPTDTQYF
v_gene: TRBV7-2
j_gene: TRBJ2-3
abundance: .
d_gene: .

CDR3nt: TGTGCCAGCAGCGGATGGGAGGAGCAGTACTTC
CDR3aa: CASSGWEEQYF
v_gene: TRBV6-6
j_gene: TRBJ2-7
abundance: .
d_gene: .

CDR3nt: TGTGCCACCAGCAGTTGGGACAGGGAATACGAGCAGTACTTC
CDR3aa: CATSSWDREYEQYF
v_gene: TRBV15
j_gene: TRBJ2-7
abundance: .
d_gene: TRBD1

CDR3nt: TGTGCCAGCAGTGATGTGGGGGGAGGGGGCTCTAATGAAAAACTGTTTTTT
CDR3aa: CASSDVGGGGSNEKLFF
v_gene: TRBV6-1
j_gene: TRBJ1-4
abundance: .
d_gene: TRBD1

CDR3nt: TGTGCCAGCAGCGTAAGGTTGGGTGAGCAGTACTTC
CDR3aa: CASSVRLGEQYF
v_gene: TRBV7-8
j_gene: TRBJ2-7
abundance: .
d_gene: .

CDR3nt: TGTGCCAGCAGCTTAACGTTAGACACATACAATGAGCAGTTCTTC
CDR3aa: CASSLTLDTYNEQFF
v_gene: TRBV7-3
j_gene: TRBJ2-1
abundance: .
d_gene: .

CDR3nt: TGTGCCTGGAATACTTTTGGGCAGGGCCGAAACACCATATATTTT
CDR3aa: CAWNTFGQGRNTIYF
v_gene: TRBV30
j_gene: TRBJ1-3
abundance: .
d_gene: .

CDR3nt: TGTGCCAGCAGCTCCCAGGGGCGGGGCCCTCAAGAGACCCAGTACTTC
CDR3aa: CASSSQGRGPQETQYF
v_gene: TRBV13
j_gene: TRBJ2-5
abundance: .
d_gene: .

CDR3nt: TGCGCCAGCAGCTCACTAATACGCACTAGTAATGAGCAGTTCTTC
CDR3aa: CASSSLIRTSNEQFF
v_gene: TRBV5-1
j_gene: TRBJ2-1
abundance: .
d_gene: .

CDR3nt: TGTGCCAGCTCACCTCAACGATTAGGACAGGGATCCTACGAGCAGTACTTC
CDR3aa: CASSPQRLGQGSYEQYF
v_gene: TRBV18
j_gene: TRBJ2-7
abundance: .
d_gene: TRBD1

CDR3nt: TGTGCCAGTAGCCTGGCAGGGTCTATTGGAGATCAGCCCCAGCATTTT
CDR3aa: CASSLAGSIGDQPQHF
v_gene: TRBV19
j_gene: TRBJ1-5
abundance: .
d_gene: .

CDR3nt: TGTGCCAGCAGTGAGGAAGCAGGCTACAATGAGCAGTTCTTC
CDR3aa: CASSEEAGYNEQFF
v_gene: TRBV2
j_gene: TRBJ2-1
abundance: .
d_gene: .

CDR3nt: TGTGCCAGCAGCGGGAGAGACAGGACAAGCTATGGCTACACCTTC
CDR3aa: CASSGRDRTSYGYTF
v_gene: TRBV5-6
j_gene: TRBJ1-2
abundance: few
d_gene: .

CDR3nt: TGTGCCAGTAGTAGACAGGGGGCCGAGACCCAGTACTTC
CDR3aa: CASSRQGAETQYF
v_gene: TRBV19
j_gene: TRBJ2-5
abundance: .
d_gene: TRBD1

CDR3nt: TGTGCCAGCAGTAGGAGGGCCGGGGAGCTGTTTTTT
CDR3aa: CASSRRAGELFF
v_gene: TRBV6-4
j_gene: TRBJ2-2
abundance: .
d_gene: .

CDR3nt: TGTGCCAGCAGTGAGTTCAATCAGCCCCAGCATTTT
CDR3aa: CASSEFNQPQHF
v_gene: TRBV6-1
j_gene: TRBJ1-5
abundance: .
d_gene: .